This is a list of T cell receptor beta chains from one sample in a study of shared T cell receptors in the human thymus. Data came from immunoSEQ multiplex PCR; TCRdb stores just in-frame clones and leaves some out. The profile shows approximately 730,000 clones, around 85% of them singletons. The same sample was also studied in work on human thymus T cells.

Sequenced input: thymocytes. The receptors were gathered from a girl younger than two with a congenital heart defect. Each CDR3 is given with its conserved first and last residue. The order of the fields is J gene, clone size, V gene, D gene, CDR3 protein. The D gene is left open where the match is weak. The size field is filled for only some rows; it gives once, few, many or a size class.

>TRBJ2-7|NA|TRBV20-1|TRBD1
CSAFREGAQYF
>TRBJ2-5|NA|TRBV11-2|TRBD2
CASSLTLKRGGATQYF
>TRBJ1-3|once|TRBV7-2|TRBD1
CASSHPGQGTDSGNTIYF
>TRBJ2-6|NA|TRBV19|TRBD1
CASSTTGGVTSGANVLTF
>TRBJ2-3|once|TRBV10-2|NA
CASRETSVSDTQYF
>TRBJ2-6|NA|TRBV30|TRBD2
CASSGGASGANVLTF
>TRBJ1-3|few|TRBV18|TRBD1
CASSHRGESGNTIYF
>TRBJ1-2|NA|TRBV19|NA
CASSIGGIGYTF
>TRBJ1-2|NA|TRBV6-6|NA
CASSYLRLPSRGYTF
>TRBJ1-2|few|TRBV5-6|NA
CASSLFSQGIGGGYTF
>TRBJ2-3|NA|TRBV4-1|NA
CASSQDVQGTADTQYF
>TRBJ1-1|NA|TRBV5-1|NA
CASSSTDRAIMNTEAFF
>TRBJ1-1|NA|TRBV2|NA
CAEGRGRMNTEAFF
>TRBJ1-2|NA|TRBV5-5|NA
CASSSMGRFSRYTF
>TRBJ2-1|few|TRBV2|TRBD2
CAGGTSGGGNEQFF
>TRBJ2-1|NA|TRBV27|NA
CASSFLGAGPYNEQFF
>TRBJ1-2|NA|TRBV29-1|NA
CSVAGEYYGYTF
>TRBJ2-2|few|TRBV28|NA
CASSHLGHPNTGELFF
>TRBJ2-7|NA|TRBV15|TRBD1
CATSRDFDTGGTYEQYF
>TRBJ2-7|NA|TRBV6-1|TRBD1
CASTPDRDRSYEQYF
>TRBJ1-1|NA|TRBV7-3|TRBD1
CASSRQGNTEAFF
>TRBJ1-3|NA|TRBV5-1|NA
CASSLGWYLRRDTIYF
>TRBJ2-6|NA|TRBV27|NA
CASSTRQNAAGANVLTF
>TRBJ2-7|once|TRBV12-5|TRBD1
CASGLVWRRGFDEQYF
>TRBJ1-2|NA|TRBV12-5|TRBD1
CASGTLSHLRDRGNYGYTF
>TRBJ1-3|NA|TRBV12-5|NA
CASGLGLPSEDSGNTIYF
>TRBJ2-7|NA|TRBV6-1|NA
CASSGRGGSYEQYF
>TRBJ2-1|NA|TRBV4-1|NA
CASSQGSSYEQFF
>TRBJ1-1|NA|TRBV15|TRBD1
CATSRDKGESRTGEGHTEAFF
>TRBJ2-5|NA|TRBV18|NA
CASRQQETQYF
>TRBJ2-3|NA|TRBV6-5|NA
CASRRALSTDTQYF
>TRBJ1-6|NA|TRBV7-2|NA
CASSFMTGNSPLHF
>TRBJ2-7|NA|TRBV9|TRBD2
CASSTHPGGGKTYEQYF
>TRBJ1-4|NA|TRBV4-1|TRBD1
CASSQDLAPGQGGEKLFF
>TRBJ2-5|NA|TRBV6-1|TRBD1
CASEIATGGETQYF
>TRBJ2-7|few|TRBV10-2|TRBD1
CASSGGDRSPYEQYF
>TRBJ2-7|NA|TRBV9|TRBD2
CASSPRIAGKPGGQYF
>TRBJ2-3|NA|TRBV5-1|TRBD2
CASSLGPSGGIPDTQYF
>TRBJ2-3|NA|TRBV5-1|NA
CASSSSADTQYF
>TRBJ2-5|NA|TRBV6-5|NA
CASSYSGQGTQETQYF
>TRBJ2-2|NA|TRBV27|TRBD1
CASRRQGVETGELFF
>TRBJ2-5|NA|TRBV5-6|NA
CASSSRQEQETQYF
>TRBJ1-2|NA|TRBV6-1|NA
CASSPRGYHGYTF
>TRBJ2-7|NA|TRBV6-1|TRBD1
CASRAHRGVAYEQYF
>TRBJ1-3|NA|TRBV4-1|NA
CASSPLGGGSGNTIYF
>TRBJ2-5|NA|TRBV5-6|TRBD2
CASKWASGGGQYF
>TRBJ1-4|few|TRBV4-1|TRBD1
CASSLRTGNEKLFF
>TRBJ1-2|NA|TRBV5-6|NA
CASSLVQGGYGYTF
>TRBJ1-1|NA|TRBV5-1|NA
CASSYSPFDRLNTEAFF
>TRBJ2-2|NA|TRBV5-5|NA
CASSSPGGTGELFF
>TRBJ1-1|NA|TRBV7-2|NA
CASTPLGGTEAFF
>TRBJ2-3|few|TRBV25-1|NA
CASSPPGDRSSYDTQYF
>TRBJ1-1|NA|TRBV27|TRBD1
CASSSHRGAFF
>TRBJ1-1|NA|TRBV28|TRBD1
CASSPRTGLNAEAFF
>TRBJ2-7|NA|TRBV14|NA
CASSPRGPPRLAYEQYF
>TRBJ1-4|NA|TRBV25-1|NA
CASSDPIRGRTEKLFF